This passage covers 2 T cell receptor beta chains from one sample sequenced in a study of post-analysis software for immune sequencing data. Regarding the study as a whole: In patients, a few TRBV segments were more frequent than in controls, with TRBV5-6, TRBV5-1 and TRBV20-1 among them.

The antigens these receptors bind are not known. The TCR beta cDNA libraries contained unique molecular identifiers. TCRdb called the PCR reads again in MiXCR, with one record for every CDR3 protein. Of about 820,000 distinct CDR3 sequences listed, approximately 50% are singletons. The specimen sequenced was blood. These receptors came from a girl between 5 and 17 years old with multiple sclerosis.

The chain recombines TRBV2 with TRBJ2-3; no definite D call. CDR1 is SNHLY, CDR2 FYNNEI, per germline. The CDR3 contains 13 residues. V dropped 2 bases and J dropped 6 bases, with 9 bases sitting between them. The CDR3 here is CASSEQPQDTQYF. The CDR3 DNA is TGTGCCAGCAGTGAACAGCCTCAGGATACGCAGTATTTT.

CDR3 in DNA: TGTGCCAGCAGCGACGGGAGTCGCCTCTACGAGCAGTACTTC. Translated: CASSDGSRLYEQYF. The genes are TRBV5-6 and TRBJ2-7, with D possibly being TRBD2 (6 bases). CDR1 is SGHDT and CDR2 is YYEEEE in the germline V gene. V shed 4 bases and J shed 3 bases, with 14 bases lying between them. CDR3 length: 14 amino acids. Filled out from reference TRBV5-6 and TRBJ2-7, the complete variable domain reads DAGVTQSPTHLIKTRGQQVTLRCSPKSGHDTVSWYQQALGQGPQFIFQYYEEEERQRGNFPDRFSGHQFPNYSSELNVNALLLGDSALYLCASSDGSRLYEQYFGPGTRLTVT.